The present T cell receptor (beta chain) was sequenced within a study of blood T cell repertoires in COVID-19. About the study: The origin of the acute and convalescent COVID-19 samples was the United States, Italy and Spain. PBMCs, B-cell-depleted T cells, or T cells were the source of the cDNA or gDNA that made up the material.

In the original analysis: Amplification of reference gene primers provided the estimated nucleated cell counts. The method was immunoSEQ multiplex PCR; TCRdb's version includes in-frame clones alone and lacks a portion of them. V, J and clone size were drawn from that table, and D and trimming were deduced from the DNA. The sample consists of 65,000 or so clones, around nine tenths of them appearing once. The sample consisted of peripheral blood. This sequence originates from a man aged 60 to 69 with acute or convalescent COVID-19.

CDR3 region: CASSARGAANTGELFF. Here the CDR3 DNA reads TGTGCCAGCAGCGCGCGGGGGGCCGCGAACACCGGGGAGCTGTTTTTT. This sequence joins TRBV5-8 and TRBJ2-2, with 8 positions matching TRBD2. The CDR3 extends over 16 amino acids. The germline V gene encodes CDR1 SGHTS and CDR2 YDEGEE. With 4 bases clipped from V and 0 bases from J, the junction kept 5 bases outside the gene matches. Looking up the rest from reference TRBV5-8 and TRBJ2-2 gives the full variable domain: EAGVTQSPTHLIKTRGQQATLRCSPISGHTSVYWYQQALGLGLQFLLWYDEGEERNRGNFPPRFSGRQFPNYSSELNVNALELEDSALYLCASSARGAANTGELFFGEGSRLTVL.